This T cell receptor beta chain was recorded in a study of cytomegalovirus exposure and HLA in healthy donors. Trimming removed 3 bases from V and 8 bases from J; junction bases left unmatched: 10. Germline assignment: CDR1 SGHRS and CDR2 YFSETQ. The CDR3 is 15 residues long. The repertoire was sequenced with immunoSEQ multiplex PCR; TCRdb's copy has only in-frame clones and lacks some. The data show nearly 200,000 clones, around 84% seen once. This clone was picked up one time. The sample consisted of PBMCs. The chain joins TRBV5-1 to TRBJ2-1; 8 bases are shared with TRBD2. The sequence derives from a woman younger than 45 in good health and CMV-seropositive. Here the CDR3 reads CASSSGLVGYDEQFF. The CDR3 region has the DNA TGCGCCAGCAGCTCGGGACTAGTGGGTTACGATGAGCAGTTCTTC.